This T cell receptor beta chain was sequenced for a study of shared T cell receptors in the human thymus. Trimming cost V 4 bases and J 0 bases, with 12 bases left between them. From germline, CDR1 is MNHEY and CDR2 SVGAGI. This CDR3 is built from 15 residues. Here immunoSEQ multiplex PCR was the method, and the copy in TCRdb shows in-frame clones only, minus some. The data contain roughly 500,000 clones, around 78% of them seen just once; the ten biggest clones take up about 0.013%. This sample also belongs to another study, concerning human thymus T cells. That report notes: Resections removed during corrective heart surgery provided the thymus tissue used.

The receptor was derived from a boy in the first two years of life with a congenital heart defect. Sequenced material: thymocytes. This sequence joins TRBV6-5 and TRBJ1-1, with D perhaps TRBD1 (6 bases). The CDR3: CASSSPDSLNTEAFF. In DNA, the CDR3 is TGTGCCAGCAGTTCCCCGGACAGCTTGAACACTGAAGCTTTCTTT.